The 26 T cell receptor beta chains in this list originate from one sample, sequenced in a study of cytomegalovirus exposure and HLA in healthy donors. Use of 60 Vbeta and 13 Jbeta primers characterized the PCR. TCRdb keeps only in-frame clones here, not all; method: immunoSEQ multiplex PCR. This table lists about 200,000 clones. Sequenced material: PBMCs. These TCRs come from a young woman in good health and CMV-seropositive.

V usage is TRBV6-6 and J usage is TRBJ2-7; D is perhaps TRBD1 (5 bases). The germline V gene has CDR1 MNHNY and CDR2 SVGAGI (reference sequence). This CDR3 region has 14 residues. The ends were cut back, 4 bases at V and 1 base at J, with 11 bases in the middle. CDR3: CASSSLQGSYEQYF. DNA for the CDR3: TGTGCCAGCAGTTCCCTCCAGGGTTCCTACGAGCAGTACTTC.

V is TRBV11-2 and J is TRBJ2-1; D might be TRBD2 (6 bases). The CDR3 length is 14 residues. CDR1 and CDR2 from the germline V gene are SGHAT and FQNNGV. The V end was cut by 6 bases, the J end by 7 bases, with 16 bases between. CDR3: CASSREILRNEQFF. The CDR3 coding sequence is TGTGCCAGCAGTCGGGAGATCCTGAGGAATGAGCAGTTCTTC.

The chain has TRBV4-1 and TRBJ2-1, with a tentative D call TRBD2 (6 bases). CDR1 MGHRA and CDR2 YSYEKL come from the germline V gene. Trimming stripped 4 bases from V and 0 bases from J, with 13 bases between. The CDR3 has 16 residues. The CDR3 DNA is TGCGCCAGCAGCCCGGGCGCGGGACTCTCCTACAATGAGCAGTTCTTC. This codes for CASSPGAGLSYNEQFF.

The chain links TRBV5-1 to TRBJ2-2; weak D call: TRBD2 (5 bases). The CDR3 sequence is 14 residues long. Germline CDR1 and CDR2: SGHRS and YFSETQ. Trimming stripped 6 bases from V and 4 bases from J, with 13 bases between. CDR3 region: CASTGVMSTGELFF. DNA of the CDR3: TGCGCCAGCACCGGGGTTATGAGCACCGGGGAGCTGTTTTTT. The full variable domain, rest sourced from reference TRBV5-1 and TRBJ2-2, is KAGVTQTPRYLIKTRGQQVTLSCSPISGHRSVSWYQQTPGQGLQFLFEYFSETQRNKGNFPGRFSGRQFSNSRSEMNVSTLELGDSALYLCASTGVMSTGELFFGEGSRLTVL.

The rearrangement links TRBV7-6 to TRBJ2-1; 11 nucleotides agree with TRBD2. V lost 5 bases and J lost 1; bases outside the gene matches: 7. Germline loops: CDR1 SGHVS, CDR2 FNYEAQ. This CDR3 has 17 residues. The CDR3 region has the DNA TGTGCCAGCAGCGACCGGGGACTAGCGGATTCCTACAATGAGCAGTTCTTC. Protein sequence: CASSDRGLADSYNEQFF.

The CDR3 DNA reads TGTGCCAGCAGTTTATCGGAGGAGGGCAGACGATATAGCAATCAGCCCCAGCATTTT. Translating gives CASSLSEEGRRYSNQPQHF. This chain connects TRBV27 to TRBJ1-5; D is uncertain. CDR1 and CDR2 (germline): MNHEY, SMNVEV (reference sequence). V was trimmed by 0 bases and J by 0 bases, leaving 18 bases between them. The CDR3 has 19 residues.

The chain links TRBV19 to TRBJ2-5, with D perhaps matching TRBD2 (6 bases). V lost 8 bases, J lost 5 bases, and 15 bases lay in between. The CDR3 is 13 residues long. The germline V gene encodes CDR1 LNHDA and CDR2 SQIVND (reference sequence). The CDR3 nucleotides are TGTGCCAGTCGGGAGAGGAGTTGGGAGACCCAGTACTTC. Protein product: CASRERSWETQYF.

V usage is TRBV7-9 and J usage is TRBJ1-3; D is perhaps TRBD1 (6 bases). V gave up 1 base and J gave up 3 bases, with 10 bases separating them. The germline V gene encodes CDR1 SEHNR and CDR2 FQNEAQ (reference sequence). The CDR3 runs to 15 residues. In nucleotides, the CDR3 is TGTGCCAGCAGCTTAGACAGGGTACTTGGAAACACCATATATTTT. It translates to CASSLDRVLGNTIYF.

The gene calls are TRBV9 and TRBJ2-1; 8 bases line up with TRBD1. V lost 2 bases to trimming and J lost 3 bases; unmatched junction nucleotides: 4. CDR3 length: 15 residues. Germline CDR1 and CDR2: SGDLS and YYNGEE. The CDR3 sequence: CASSVTGDHYNEQFF. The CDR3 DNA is TGTGCCAGCAGCGTGACAGGGGATCACTACAATGAGCAGTTCTTC.

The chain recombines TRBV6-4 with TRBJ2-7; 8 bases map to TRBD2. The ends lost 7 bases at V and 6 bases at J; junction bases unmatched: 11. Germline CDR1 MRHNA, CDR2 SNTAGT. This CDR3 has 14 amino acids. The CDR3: CASIVTGGPGEQYF. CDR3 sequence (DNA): TGTGCCAGCATAGTGACGGGGGGGCCCGGCGAGCAGTACTTC.

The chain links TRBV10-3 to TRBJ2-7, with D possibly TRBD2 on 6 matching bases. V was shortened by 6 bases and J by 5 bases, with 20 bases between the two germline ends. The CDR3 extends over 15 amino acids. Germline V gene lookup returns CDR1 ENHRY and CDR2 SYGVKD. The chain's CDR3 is CAISYRDFPGHEQYF. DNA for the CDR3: TGTGCCATCAGCTACCGGGACTTCCCGGGCCACGAGCAGTACTTC.

CDR3 in DNA: TGTGCCAGCAGGGTCGAACAGGGGCCGAACACTGAAGCTTTCTTT. Encoded protein: CASRVEQGPNTEAFF. The chain recombines TRBV21-1 with TRBJ1-1; the table assigns TRBD1, which was not confirmed against the DNA. TRBV21-1 represents a pseudogene. The CDR3 totals 15 residues.

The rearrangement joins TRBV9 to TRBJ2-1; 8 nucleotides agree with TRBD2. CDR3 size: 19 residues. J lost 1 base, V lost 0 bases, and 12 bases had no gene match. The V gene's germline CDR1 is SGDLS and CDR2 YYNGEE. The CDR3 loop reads CASSVATESGSASYNEQFF. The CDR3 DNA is TGTGCCAGCAGCGTAGCTACGGAAAGCGGGAGTGCTTCCTACAATGAGCAGTTCTTC.

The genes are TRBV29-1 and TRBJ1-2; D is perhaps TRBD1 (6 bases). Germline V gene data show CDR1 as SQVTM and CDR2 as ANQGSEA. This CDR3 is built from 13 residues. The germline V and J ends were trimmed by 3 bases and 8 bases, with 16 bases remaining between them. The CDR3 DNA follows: TGCAGCGTTGAGTTGATCGCAGGGGTCGGCTACACCTTC. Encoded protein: CSVELIAGVGYTF.

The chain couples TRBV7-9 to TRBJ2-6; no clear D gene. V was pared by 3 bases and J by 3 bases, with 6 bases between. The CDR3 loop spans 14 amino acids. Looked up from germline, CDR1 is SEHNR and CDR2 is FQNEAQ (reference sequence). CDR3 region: CASSFLNGANVLTF. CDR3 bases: TGTGCCAGCAGCTTTTTAAATGGGGCCAACGTCCTGACTTTC.

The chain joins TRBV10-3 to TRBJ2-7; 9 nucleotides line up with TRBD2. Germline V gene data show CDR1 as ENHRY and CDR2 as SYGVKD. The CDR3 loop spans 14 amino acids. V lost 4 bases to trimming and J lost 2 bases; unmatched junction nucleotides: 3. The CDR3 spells CAISGTSVPYEQYF. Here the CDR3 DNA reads TGTGCCATCAGTGGGACTAGCGTTCCCTACGAGCAGTACTTC.

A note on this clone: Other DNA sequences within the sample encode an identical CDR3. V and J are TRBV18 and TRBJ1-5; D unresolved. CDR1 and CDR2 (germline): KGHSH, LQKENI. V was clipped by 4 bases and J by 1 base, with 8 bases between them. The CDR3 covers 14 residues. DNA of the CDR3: TGTGCCAGCTCACTCGGGGAAAGCAATCAGCCCCAGCATTTT. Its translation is CASSLGESNQPQHF.

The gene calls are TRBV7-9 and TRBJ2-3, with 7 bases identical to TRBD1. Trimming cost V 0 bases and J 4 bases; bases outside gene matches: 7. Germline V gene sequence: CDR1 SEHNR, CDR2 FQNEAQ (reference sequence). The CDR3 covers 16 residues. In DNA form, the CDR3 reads TGTGCCAGCAGCTTAGCGCTTAGGGGGCTGGCAGATACGCAGTATTTT. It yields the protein CASSLALRGLADTQYF.

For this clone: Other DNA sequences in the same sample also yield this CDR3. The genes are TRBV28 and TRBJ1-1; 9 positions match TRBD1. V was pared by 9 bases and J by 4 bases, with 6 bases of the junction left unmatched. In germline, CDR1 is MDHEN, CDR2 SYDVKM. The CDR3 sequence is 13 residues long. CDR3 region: CASRQGVFTEAFF. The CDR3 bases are TGTGCCAGTAGACAGGGGGTTTTCACTGAAGCTTTCTTT.

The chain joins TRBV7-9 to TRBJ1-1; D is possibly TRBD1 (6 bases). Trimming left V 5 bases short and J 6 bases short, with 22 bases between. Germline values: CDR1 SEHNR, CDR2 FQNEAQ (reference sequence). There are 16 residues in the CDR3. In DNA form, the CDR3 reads TGTGCCAGCAGCCGCGGCCCCCAGGGGAGTAGGTCTGAAGCTTTCTTT. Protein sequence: CASSRGPQGSRSEAFF.

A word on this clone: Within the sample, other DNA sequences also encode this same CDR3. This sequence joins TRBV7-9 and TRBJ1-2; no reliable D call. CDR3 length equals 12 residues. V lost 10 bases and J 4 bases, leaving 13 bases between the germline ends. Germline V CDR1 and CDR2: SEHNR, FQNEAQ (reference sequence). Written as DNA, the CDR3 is TGTGCCACGGGGAGCGAAAGCTATGGCTACACCTTC. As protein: CATGSESYGYTF.

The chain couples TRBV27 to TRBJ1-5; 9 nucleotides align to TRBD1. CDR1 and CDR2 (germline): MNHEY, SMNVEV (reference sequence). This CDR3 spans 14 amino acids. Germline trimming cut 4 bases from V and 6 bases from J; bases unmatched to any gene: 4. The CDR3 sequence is CASSYRTGAQPQHF. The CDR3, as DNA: TGTGCCAGCAGTTACAGGACAGGGGCTCAGCCCCAGCATTTT.

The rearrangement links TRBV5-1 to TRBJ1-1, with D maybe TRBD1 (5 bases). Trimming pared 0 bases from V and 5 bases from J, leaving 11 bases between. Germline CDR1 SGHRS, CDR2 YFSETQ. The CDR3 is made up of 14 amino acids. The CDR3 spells CASSLAMGGTEAFF. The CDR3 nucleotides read TGCGCCAGCAGCTTGGCCATGGGGGGTACTGAAGCTTTCTTT.

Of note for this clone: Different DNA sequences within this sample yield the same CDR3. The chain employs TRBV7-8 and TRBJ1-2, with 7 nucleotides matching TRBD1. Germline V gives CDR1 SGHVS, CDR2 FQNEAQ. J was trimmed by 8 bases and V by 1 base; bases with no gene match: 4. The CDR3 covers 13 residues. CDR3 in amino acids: CASSLVQGSGYTF. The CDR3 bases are TGTGCCAGCAGCTTAGTACAGGGGAGCGGCTACACCTTC.

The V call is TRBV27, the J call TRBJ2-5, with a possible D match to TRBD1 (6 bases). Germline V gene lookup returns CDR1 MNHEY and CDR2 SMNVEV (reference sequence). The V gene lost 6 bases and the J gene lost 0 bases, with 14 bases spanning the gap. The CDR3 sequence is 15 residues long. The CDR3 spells CASSHRQVNQETQYF. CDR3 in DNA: TGTGCCAGCAGCCACCGACAGGTCAACCAAGAGACCCAGTACTTC.

The CDR3 region is CASSETGTGSRELFF. In DNA, the CDR3 is TGTGCCAGCAGTGAGACTGGGACAGGGTCGAGGGAGCTGTTTTTT. V and J are TRBV25-1 and TRBJ2-2; 9 bases are a match to TRBD1. Trimming took 3 bases from V and 9 from J; bases not matched to a gene: 8. The CDR3 sequence is 15 residues long. Germline values: CDR1 MGHDK, CDR2 SYGVNS.